This is a list of T cell receptor beta chains from one sample in a study of blood T cell repertoires in COVID-19. Generated by immunoSEQ multiplex PCR, the TCRdb table keeps only in-frame clones and is missing some. The sample consists of some 200,000 clones, roughly 80% of them appearing once. Specimen: peripheral blood. Source of these receptors: a woman older than 75 with COVID-19, enrolled during active disease. Each CDR3 is given with its conserved first and last residue. Fields, in order: V gene, CDR3 length, clone size, J gene, D gene, CDR3 protein, CDR3 DNA. D genes are given only for firm matches. The size entry is marked missing in some rows and otherwise reads once, few, many or a size class.

V gene: TRBV18
CDR3 length: 13
clone size: -
J gene: TRBJ1-5
D gene: -
CDR3 protein: CASSVAQNQPQHF
CDR3 DNA: TGTGCCAGCTCAGTTGCACAGAATCAGCCCCAGCATTTT

V gene: TRBV29-1
CDR3 length: 13
clone size: -
J gene: TRBJ2-1
D gene: -
CDR3 protein: CSVEELGPNEQFF
CDR3 DNA: TGCAGCGTTGAAGAACTAGGGCCCAATGAGCAGTTCTTC

V gene: TRBV20-1
CDR3 length: 11
clone size: -
J gene: TRBJ2-3
D gene: -
CDR3 protein: CSARAVDTQYF
CDR3 DNA: TGCAGTGCTAGAGCTGTAGATACGCAGTATTTT

V gene: TRBV5-4
CDR3 length: 16
clone size: -
J gene: TRBJ2-7
D gene: TRBD2
CDR3 protein: CASSTRLAGLLYEQYF
CDR3 DNA: TGTGCCAGCAGCACGCGACTAGCGGGGCTTCTCTACGAGCAGTACTTC

V gene: TRBV5-1
CDR3 length: 16
clone size: -
J gene: TRBJ2-1
D gene: -
CDR3 protein: CASSLGAAAAYNEQFF
CDR3 DNA: TGCGCCAGCAGCCTGGGGGCAGCGGCGGCCTACAATGAGCAGTTCTTC

V gene: TRBV2
CDR3 length: 16
clone size: -
J gene: TRBJ1-1
D gene: TRBD1
CDR3 protein: CASSDRGIIMNTEAFF
CDR3 DNA: TGTGCCAGCAGTGACAGGGGGATAATTATGAACACTGAAGCTTTCTTT

V gene: TRBV3-1/TRBV3-2
CDR3 length: 13
clone size: -
J gene: TRBJ2-2
D gene: -
CDR3 protein: CASSLTNTGELFF
CDR3 DNA: TGTGCCAGCAGCCTTACTAACACCGGGGAGCTGTTTTTT

V gene: TRBV2
CDR3 length: 12
clone size: once
J gene: TRBJ1-1
D gene: -
CDR3 protein: CASSETNTEAFF
CDR3 DNA: TGTGCCAGCAGTGAAACTAACACTGAAGCTTTCTTT

V gene: TRBV7-8
CDR3 length: 13
clone size: -
J gene: TRBJ1-1
D gene: -
CDR3 protein: CASSFEGNTEAFF
CDR3 DNA: TGTGCCAGCAGCTTTGAGGGGAACACTGAAGCTTTCTTT

V gene: TRBV19
CDR3 length: 17
clone size: -
J gene: TRBJ2-1
D gene: TRBD1
CDR3 protein: CASNAGGAKSSYNEQFF
CDR3 DNA: TGTGCCAGTAACGCAGGGGGCGCAAAAAGCTCCTACAATGAGCAGTTCTTC

V gene: TRBV28
CDR3 length: 14
clone size: few
J gene: TRBJ1-2
D gene: -
CDR3 protein: CASSLSDGVYGYTF
CDR3 DNA: TGTGCCAGCAGTTTGTCCGACGGAGTCTATGGCTACACCTTC

V gene: TRBV5-1
CDR3 length: 14
clone size: -
J gene: TRBJ1-4
D gene: TRBD1
CDR3 protein: CASSNGQGGEKLFF
CDR3 DNA: TGCGCCAGCAGCAATGGACAGGGGGGTGAAAAACTGTTTTTT

V gene: TRBV10-1
CDR3 length: 16
clone size: -
J gene: TRBJ2-3
D gene: TRBD2
CDR3 protein: CASTQGSGGTTDTQYF
CDR3 DNA: TGCGCCAGCACCCAAGGGAGCGGGGGGACCACAGATACGCAGTATTTT